This T cell receptor beta chain was identified in a study of blood T cell repertoires in COVID-19. Sequencing was performed with immunoSEQ multiplex PCR; in TCRdb, only in-frame clones are kept and a portion is missing. The table lists tens of thousands of clones, 74% of them singletons. The sample consisted of peripheral blood. The receptor was derived from a human donor with acute or convalescent COVID-19. The donor label of this sample is uncertain.

CDR3 region: CASSLDGSGRHNEQFF. In DNA, the CDR3 is TGTGCCAGCAGCTTAGATGGTAGCGGGCGTCACAATGAGCAGTTCTTC. The J gene is TRBJ2-1, the V gene TRBV7-9; 7 bases are shared with TRBD2. The CDR3 totals 16 residues. The V gene's germline CDR1 is SEHNR and CDR2 FQNEAQ (reference sequence). V gave up 1 base and J gave up 5 bases; unmatched junction bases: 8. Supplemented by reference TRBV7-9 and TRBJ2-1, the full variable domain reads DTGVSQNPRHKITKRGQNVTFRCDPISEHNRLYWYRQTLGQGPEFLTYFQNEAQLEKSRLLSDRFSAERPKGSFSTLEIQRTEQGDSAMYLCASSLDGSGRHNEQFFGPGTRLTVL.